This TCR beta chain was retrieved from a study of blood T cell repertoires in COVID-19. The method was immunoSEQ multiplex PCR; TCRdb's version includes in-frame clones alone and lacks a portion of them. The sample shows a few hundred thousand clones, around 82% of them seen only once. Germline V CDR1 and CDR2: SGHKS, YYEKEE (reference sequence). The CDR3 loop spans 16 amino acids. V gave up 2 bases and J gave up 0 bases, with 12 bases separating them. The chain uses TRBV5-5 and TRBJ1-5, with D tentatively TRBD1 (6 bases). The TCR sequence derives from a woman under 30 with acute or convalescent COVID-19. What was sequenced was peripheral blood. The CDR3 DNA reads as TGTGCCAGCAGCTTAGGGGGTTCGGGTAGCAATCAGCCCCAGCATTTT. Translation: CASSLGGSGSNQPQHF.